The clone carrying this T cell receptor (beta chain) is medium-sized by frequency. What it binds is unknown. These data are taken from a study of synovial regulatory T cells in juvenile arthritis. Generated by immunoSEQ multiplex PCR, the TCRdb table keeps only in-frame clones and is missing some. Its table records 900 to 1,300 clones. General study findings and limits: iaTreg cells shared more CDR3 sequences with synovial Tregs than other blood Tregs did. Inflammation-associated Treg cells in blood had less TCR diversity than the remaining blood Treg cells.

Germline V gives CDR1 SNHLY, CDR2 FYNNEI. The CDR3 is 14 residues long. DNA is not on record. The rearrangement uses TRBV2 and TRBJ2-7; TCRdb's D gene call, TRBD2, goes unchecked for lack of DNA. Sequencing used Treg cells from blood. Specified subset: HLA-DR+ inflammation-associated blood Treg cells. The source is a donor between 2 and 29 years old with juvenile idiopathic arthritis. CDR3 amino acids: CASSGAGGAYEQYF. The whole variable domain, filled in from reference TRBV2 and TRBJ2-7, reads EPEVTQTPSHQVTQMGQEVILRCVPISNHLYFYWYRQILGQKVEFLVSFYNNEISEKSEIFDDQFSVERPDGSNFTLKIRSTKLEDSAMYFCASSGAGGAYEQYFGPGTRLTVT.